The sequence of this TCR beta chain was determined in a study of shared clonotypes between healthy human individuals. Overall study context: Per donor, three plates held CD4 naive cells, three held CD4 memory, two held CD8 naive and one held CD8 memory. General study results and limits: Only a few donors were included, so the genetic and exposure-history diversity represented was limited. Sequencing of the sorted subsets was shown by rarefaction to be incomplete despite large depth.

For this clone: Its antigen is currently unknown.

Germline CDR1 and CDR2: LNHDA and SQIVND (reference sequence). V lost 9 bases to trimming and J lost 1 base, with 9 bases between them. CDR3 length: 13 residues. Authors' analysis steps: Owing to the provision of junction-only sequences devoid of quality scores by immunoSEQ, filtering differed. Using immunoSEQ multiplex PCR, the repertoire was profiled, and TCRdb retains in-frame clones only, with some absent. V and J calls and clone size come straight from that table; D and trimming were deduced from the DNA. Of 2 million or so clones in the sample, 95% are singletons; the top ten hold 0.1% to 0.15%.

This receptor was identified in a man younger than 35 in good health. The chain has TRBV19 and TRBJ2-2, with a tentative D call TRBD1 (6 bases). The specimen sequenced was naive CD4+ T cells sorted from blood. Sample subset: CD45RA+ positively selected. In DNA form, the CDR3 reads TGTGCCAGCCAGGGGATGAACACCGGGGAGCTGTTTTTT. This translates into CASQGMNTGELFF.